The sequence of this TCR beta chain was determined in a study of Graves' ophthalmopathy and Graves' hyperthyroidism. This clonotype was seen only a few times. This CDR3 comprises 18 residues. CDR1 and CDR2 from the germline V gene are MNHEY and SVGEGT. V lost 2 bases and J lost 3; bases outside the gene matches: 12. RNA transcripts were the source from which TCR beta CDR3 regions were amplified. HTBI-primed RT-PCR formed the first round, and a multiplex PCR formed the second. TCRdb re-called the multiplex PCR reads through MiXCR, storing one row per CDR3 protein. The sample has 350,000 to 450,000 distinct CDR3 sequences, about 18% seen once; the top ten hold about 1.4%.

The chain is built from TRBV6-2 or TRBV6-3 and TRBJ1-2; TRBD1 matches at 10 bases. The sequenced sample consisted of peripheral blood. The source of this sequence is a woman between 18 and 30 years old with Graves' ophthalmopathy. DNA for the CDR3: TGTGCCAGCAGTTACGGAGCGACAGGGGGCCCCAGATACTATGGCTACACCTTC. It specifies CASSYGATGGPRYYGYTF.